This is a list of T cell receptor beta chains from one sample in a study of T cell responses to AZD1222 COVID-19 vaccine. Clones were read by immunoSEQ multiplex PCR, and TCRdb kept only the in-frame ones, dropping some. The sample has over 95,000 clones, about 86% seen once. This specimen consisted of peripheral blood, obtained on day 0 of AZD1222 vaccination. These receptors originate from an adult in good health. Each CDR3 is given with its conserved first and last residue. Fields, in order: D gene, J gene, V gene, clone size, CDR3 protein, CDR3 DNA. D genes are given only for firm matches. Clone size is stated in some rows and not others, as once, few, many or a class when expanded.

>TRBD1|TRBJ1-4|TRBV3-1/TRBV3-2|-
CASSRGQGNEKLFF
TGTGCCAGCAGCCGGGGACAGGGGAACGAAAAACTGTTTTTT
>-|TRBJ2-2|TRBV7-6|-
CASRRDWVNTGELFF
TGTGCCAGCAGGCGGGACTGGGTTAACACCGGGGAGCTGTTTTTT
>-|TRBJ1-1|TRBV28|once
CASTRRQVARNTEAFF
TGTGCCAGCACCCGGAGGCAGGTCGCCAGGAACACTGAAGCTTTCTTT
>TRBD2|TRBJ2-5|TRBV28|-
CASSRPGLQQETQYF
TGTGCCAGCAGCAGACCGGGACTACAACAAGAGACCCAGTACTTC
>-|TRBJ1-2|TRBV5-8|-
CASSLRILINYGYTF
TGTGCCAGCAGCTTGAGAATACTGATTAACTATGGCTACACCTTC
>TRBD2|TRBJ2-3|TRBV20-1|-
CSASVYGLAGMADTQYF
TGCAGTGCTAGTGTTTATGGACTAGCGGGAATGGCAGATACGCAGTATTTT
>TRBD2|TRBJ2-7|TRBV5-1|-
CASSLLGLAGPEQYF
TGCGCCAGCAGCTTACTAGGACTAGCGGGCCCCGAGCAGTACTTC
>-|TRBJ1-5|TRBV19|-
CASSISTRGTFQPQHF
TGTGCCAGTAGTATATCGACCAGGGGAACGTTTCAGCCCCAGCATTTT
>-|TRBJ1-3|TRBV25-1|once
CASSDMGGAGNTIYF
TGTGCCAGCAGTGATATGGGAGGGGCTGGAAACACCATATATTTT
>-|TRBJ2-7|TRBV5-1|once
CASSLEGDRAYEQYF
TGCGCCAGCAGCTTGGAAGGGGACCGAGCTTACGAGCAGTACTTC
>-|TRBJ1-5|TRBV15|-
CATSREIANQPQHF
TGTGCCACCAGCAGAGAGATAGCCAATCAGCCCCAGCATTTT
>-|TRBJ2-7|TRBV4-3|-
CASSQHVGVGPTFNEQYF
TGCGCCAGCAGCCAACACGTAGGGGTCGGACCTACCTTTAACGAGCAGTACTTC
>TRBD1|TRBJ1-2|TRBV30|-
CAWSPGGRGYGYTF
TGTGCCTGGAGTCCAGGGGGGCGCGGCTATGGCTACACCTTC
>TRBD1|TRBJ1-5|TRBV30|-
CAWSVQGNQPQHF
TGTGCCTGGAGTGTACAGGGGAATCAGCCCCAGCATTTT
>-|TRBJ2-1|TRBV20-1|-
CSVNSVREQFF
TGCAGTGTTAATAGCGTAAGGGAGCAGTTCTTC
>TRBD2|TRBJ2-1|TRBV15|-
CATSRGSGAGFDEQFF
TGTGCCACCAGCAGAGGAAGCGGAGCGGGATTCGATGAGCAGTTCTTC
>-|TRBJ2-1|TRBV18|once
CASSHLQGRGFF
TGTGCCAGCTCACATCTACAGGGCCGGGGGTTCTTC
>-|TRBJ2-1|TRBV28|-
CASAALVNEQFF
TGTGCCAGCGCCGCTCTTGTCAATGAGCAGTTCTTC
>-|TRBJ1-3|TRBV29-1|-
CSVGTDGNTIYF
TGCAGCGTTGGGACAGACGGAAACACCATATATTTT
>TRBD2|TRBJ2-7|TRBV7-6|-
CASSPGLAGREQYF
TGTGCCAGCAGCCCCGGACTAGCGGGACGTGAGCAGTACTTC
>-|TRBJ1-1|TRBV14|few
CASSQDLVTEAFF
TGTGCCAGCAGCCAAGACCTGGTAACTGAAGCTTTCTTT